The clone carrying this TCR beta chain was seen just once. No antigen is known for it. Before DNA extraction, about 0.85-10 million cryopreserved PBMC were held in the samples. V was shortened by 5 bases and J by 1 base, with 17 bases between the two germline ends. In germline, CDR1 is MDHEN, CDR2 SYDVKM. The CDR3 is made up of 17 amino acids. This specimen comes from a study of long-term antiretroviral therapy in people with HIV. Overall study context: When the earliest samples were collected, ART was typically delayed until CD4 counts fell. Study-level points and caveats: Pre-ART expanded TRB clones stayed dominant throughout, though often decreasing after ART.

The immunoSEQ assay was v3.0, run at survey level. Generated by immunoSEQ multiplex PCR, the TCRdb table keeps only in-frame clones and is missing some. Among tens of thousands of clones listed, around 93% were seen once. This rearrangement joins TRBV28 to TRBJ2-2, with a possible D match to TRBD1 (6 bases). The TCR was taken from a man aged 50 to 59 with HIV. Here the sequenced sample was unsorted PBMCs, taken 5.3 years after starting antiretroviral therapy. CDR3 nucleotides: TGTGCCAGCAGTGGGACAAGAATCGCCGTGAACACCGGGGAGCTGTTTTTT. Encoded protein: CASSGTRIAVNTGELFF.